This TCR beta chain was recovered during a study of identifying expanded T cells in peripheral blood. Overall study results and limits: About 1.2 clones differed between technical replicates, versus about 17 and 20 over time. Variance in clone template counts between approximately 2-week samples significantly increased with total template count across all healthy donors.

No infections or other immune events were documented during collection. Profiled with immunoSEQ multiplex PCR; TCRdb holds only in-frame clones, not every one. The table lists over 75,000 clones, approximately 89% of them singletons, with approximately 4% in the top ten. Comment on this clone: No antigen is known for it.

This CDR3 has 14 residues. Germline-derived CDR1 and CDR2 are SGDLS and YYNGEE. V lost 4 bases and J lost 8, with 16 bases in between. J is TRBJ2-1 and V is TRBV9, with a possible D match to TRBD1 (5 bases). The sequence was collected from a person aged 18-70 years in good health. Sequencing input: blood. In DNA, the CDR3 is TGTGCCAGCAGCCCGAGACTGGGGCAGGATGAGCAGTTCTTC. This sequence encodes CASSPRLGQDEQFF.